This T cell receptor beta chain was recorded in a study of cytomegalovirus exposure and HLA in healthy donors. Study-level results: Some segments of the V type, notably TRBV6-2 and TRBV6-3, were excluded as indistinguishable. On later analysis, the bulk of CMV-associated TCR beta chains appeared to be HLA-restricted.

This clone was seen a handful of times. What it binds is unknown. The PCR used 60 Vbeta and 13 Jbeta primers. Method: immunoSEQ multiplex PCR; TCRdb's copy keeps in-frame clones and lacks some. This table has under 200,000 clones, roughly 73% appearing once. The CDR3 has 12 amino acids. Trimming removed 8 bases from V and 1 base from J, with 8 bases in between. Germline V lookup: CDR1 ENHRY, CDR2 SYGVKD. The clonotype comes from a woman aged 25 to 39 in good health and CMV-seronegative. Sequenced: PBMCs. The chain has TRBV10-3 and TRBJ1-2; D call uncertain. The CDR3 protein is CAISEVNYGYTF. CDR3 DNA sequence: TGTGCCATCTCTGAGGTTAACTATGGCTACACCTTC.